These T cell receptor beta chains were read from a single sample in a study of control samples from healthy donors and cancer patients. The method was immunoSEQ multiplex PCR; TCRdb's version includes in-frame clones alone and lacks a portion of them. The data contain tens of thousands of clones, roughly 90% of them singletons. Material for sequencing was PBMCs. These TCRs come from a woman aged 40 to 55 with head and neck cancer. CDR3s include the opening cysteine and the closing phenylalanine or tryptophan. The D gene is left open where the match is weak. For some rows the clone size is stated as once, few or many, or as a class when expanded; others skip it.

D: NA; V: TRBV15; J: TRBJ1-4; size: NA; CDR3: CATSRDWQYNEKLFF; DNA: TGTGCCACCAGCAGAGATTGGCAGTATAATGAAAAACTGTTTTTT
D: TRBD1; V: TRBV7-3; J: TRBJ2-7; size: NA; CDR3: CASSRDRGYEQYF; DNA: TGTGCCAGCAGCAGGGACAGGGGATACGAGCAGTACTTC
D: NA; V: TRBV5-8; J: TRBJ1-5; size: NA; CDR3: CASSLAQFELSNQPQHF; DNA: TGTGCCAGCAGCTTGGCGCAGTTTGAGCTGAGCAATCAGCCCCAGCATTTT
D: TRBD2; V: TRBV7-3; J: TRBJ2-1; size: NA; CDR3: CASSFGGSSYNEQFF; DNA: TGTGCCAGCAGCTTCGGCGGGAGCTCCTACAATGAGCAGTTCTTC
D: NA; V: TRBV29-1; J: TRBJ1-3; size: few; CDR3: CSVVGSGNTIYF; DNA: TGCAGCGTTGTAGGGTCTGGAAACACCATATATTTT
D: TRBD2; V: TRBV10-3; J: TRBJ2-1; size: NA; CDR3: CAINEGGPDEQFF; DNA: TGTGCCATCAATGAGGGAGGGCCGGATGAGCAGTTCTTC
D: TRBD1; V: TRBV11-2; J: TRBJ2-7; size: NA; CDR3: CASSYPGTGGYEQYF; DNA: TGTGCCAGCAGCTATCCCGGGACAGGGGGCTACGAGCAGTACTTC
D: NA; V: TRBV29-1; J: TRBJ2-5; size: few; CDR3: CSFREGGAAETQYF; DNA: TGCAGCTTCAGGGAGGGGGGGGCCGCAGAGACCCAGTACTTC
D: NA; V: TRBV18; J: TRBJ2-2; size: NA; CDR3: CASSPGGPNTGELFF; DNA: TGTGCCAGCTCACCGGGGGGACCGAACACCGGGGAGCTGTTTTTT
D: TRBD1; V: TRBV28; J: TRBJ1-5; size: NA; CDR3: CASRKPGQGAPQPQHF; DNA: TGTGCCAGCAGAAAACCCGGACAGGGGGCCCCTCAGCCCCAGCATTTT
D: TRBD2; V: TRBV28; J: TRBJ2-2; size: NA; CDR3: CASRPTAGVAHTGELFF; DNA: TGTGCCAGCCGTCCTACCGCGGGGGTCGCGCACACCGGGGAGCTGTTTTTT
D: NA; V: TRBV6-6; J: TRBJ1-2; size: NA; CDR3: CAYSYPGGYTF; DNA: TGTGCCTACAGTTACCCGGGTGGCTACACCTTC
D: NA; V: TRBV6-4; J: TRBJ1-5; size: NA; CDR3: CASSDNSNQPQHF; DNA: TGTGCCAGCAGTGACAATAGCAATCAGCCCCAGCATTTT
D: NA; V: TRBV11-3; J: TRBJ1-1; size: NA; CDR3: CASSPRSGMNTEAFF; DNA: TGTGCCAGCAGCCCGAGGAGTGGCATGAACACTGAAGCTTTCTTT
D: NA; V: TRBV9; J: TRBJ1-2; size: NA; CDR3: CASSRQIANYGYTF; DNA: TGTGCCAGCAGCCGACAAATAGCTAACTATGGCTACACCTTC
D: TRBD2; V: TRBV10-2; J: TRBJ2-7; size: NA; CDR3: CASSDGMGTSGGPTNYEQYF; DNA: TGCGCCAGCAGTGATGGCATGGGGACTAGCGGGGGCCCTACAAACTACGAGCAGTACTTC
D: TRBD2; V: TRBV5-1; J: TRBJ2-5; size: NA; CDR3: CASSPWTSGRVAETQYF; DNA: TGCGCCAGCAGCCCCTGGACTAGCGGGAGAGTCGCAGAGACCCAGTACTTC
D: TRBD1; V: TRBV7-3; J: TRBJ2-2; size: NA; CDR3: CASSWGQGGTGELFF; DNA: TGTGCCAGCAGCTGGGGACAGGGGGGCACCGGGGAGCTGTTTTTT
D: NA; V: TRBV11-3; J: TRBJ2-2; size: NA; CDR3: CASSLDGSTGELFF; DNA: TGTGCCAGCAGCTTAGATGGCAGCACCGGGGAGCTGTTTTTT
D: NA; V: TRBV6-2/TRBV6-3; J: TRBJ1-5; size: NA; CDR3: CASSPGRWSRPQHF; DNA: TGTGCCAGCAGCCCCGGACGGTGGTCTCGGCCCCAGCATTTT
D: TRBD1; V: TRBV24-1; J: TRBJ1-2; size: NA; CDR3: CATSDDRTGGIYGYTF; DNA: TGTGCCACCAGTGATGACCGGACAGGGGGGATTTATGGCTACACCTTC
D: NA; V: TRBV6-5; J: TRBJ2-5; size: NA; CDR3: CASTPESRETQYF; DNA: TGTGCCAGCACCCCCGAGAGTCGAGAGACCCAGTACTTC
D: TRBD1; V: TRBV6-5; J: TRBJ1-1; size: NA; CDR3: CASRLPGQPNTEAFF; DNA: TGTGCCAGCAGGCTACCGGGACAGCCGAACACTGAAGCTTTCTTT
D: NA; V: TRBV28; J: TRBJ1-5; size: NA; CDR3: CASSPPPGPQPQHF; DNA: TGTGCCAGCAGTCCCCCGCCAGGGCCCCAGCCCCAGCATTTT
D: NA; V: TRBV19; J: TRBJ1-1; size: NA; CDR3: CASRFLYGAYTEAFF; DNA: TGTGCCAGTAGGTTCTTATACGGAGCTTACACTGAAGCTTTCTTT
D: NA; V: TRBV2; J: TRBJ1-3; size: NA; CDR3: CASSGEVGNTIYF; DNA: TGTGCCAGCAGCGGGGAGGTTGGAAACACCATATATTTT
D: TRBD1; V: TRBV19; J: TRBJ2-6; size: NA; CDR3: CASLPRDSGNVLTF; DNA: TGTGCCAGCCTTCCCCGGGACAGCGGCAACGTCCTGACTTTC
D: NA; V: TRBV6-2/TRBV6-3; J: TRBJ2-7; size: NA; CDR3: CASSDRQAGSYEQYF; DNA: TGTGCCAGCAGTGATCGACAAGCCGGCTCCTACGAGCAGTACTTC
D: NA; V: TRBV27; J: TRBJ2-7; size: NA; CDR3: CASSLRRGYEQYF; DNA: TGTGCCAGCAGTTTACGGCGGGGCTACGAGCAGTACTTC
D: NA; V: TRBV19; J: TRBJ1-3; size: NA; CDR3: CASSIRGGGSGNTIYF; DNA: TGTGCCAGTAGTATAAGGGGCGGTGGCTCTGGAAACACCATATATTTT
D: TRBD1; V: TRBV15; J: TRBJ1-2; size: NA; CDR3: CATSRTGGYGYTF; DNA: TGTGCCACCAGCAGGACAGGGGGGTATGGCTACACCTTC
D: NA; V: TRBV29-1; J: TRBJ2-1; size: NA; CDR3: CSVDSPGTPEQFF; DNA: TGCAGCGTTGACTCCCCCGGGACACCGGAGCAGTTCTTC
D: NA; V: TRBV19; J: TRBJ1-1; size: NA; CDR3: CASSINWENTEAFF; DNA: TGTGCCAGTAGTATAAATTGGGAAAACACTGAAGCTTTCTTT
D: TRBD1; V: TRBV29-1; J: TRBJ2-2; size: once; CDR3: CSVEDSTGGMGTGELFF; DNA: TGCAGCGTTGAAGATTCAACAGGGGGGATGGGCACCGGGGAGCTGTTTTTT
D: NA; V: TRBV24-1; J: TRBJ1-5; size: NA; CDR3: CATSVGGQPQHF; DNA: TGTGCCACCAGTGTTGGGGGTCAGCCCCAGCATTTT
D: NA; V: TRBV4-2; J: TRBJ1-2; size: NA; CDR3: CASSRDHRGYTF; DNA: TGTGCCAGCAGCCGAGATCATAGGGGCTACACCTTC
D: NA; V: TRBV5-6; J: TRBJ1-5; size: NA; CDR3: CASKVDSNQPQHF; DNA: TGTGCCAGCAAAGTGGACAGCAATCAGCCCCAGCATTTT
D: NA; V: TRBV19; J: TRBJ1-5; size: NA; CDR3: CASRKGRFSNQPQHF; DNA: TGTGCCAGTAGGAAGGGGCGATTTAGCAATCAGCCCCAGCATTTT
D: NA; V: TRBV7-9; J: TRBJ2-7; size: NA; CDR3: CASRSTQTYEQYF; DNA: TGTGCCAGCAGGTCGACACAGACCTACGAGCAGTACTTC
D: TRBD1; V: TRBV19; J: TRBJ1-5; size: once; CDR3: CASSIGQGPNQPQHF; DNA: TGTGCCAGTAGTATAGGACAGGGCCCCAATCAGCCCCAGCATTTT
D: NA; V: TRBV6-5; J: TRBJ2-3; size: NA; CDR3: CASSYGPGDTQYF; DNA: TGTGCCAGCAGTTATGGCCCCGGGGATACGCAGTATTTT
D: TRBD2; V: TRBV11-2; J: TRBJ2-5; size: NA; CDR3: CASSPGTSGGQETQYF; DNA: TGTGCCAGCAGCCCCGGGACTAGCGGGGGGCAAGAGACCCAGTACTTC
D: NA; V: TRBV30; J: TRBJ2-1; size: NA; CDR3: CAWSDGTGRIYNEQFF; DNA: TGTGCCTGGAGCGATGGCACGGGTAGGATCTACAATGAGCAGTTCTTC
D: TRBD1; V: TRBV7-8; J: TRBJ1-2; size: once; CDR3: CASSLEGTASNYGYTF; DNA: TGTGCCAGCAGCTTAGAAGGGACAGCCTCTAACTATGGCTACACCTTC
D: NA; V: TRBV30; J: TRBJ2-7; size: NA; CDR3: CAWSATAGGISYEQYF; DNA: TGTGCCTGGAGCGCTACGGCAGGGGGGATTTCCTACGAGCAGTACTTC
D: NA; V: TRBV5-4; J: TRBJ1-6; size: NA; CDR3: CASSETEYNNSPLHF; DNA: TGTGCCAGCAGCGAGACTGAGTACAATAATTCACCCCTCCACTTT
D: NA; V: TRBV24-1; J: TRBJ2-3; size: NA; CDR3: CATSDSTQWYTQYF; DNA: TGTGCCACCAGTGATTCGACCCAGTGGTATACGCAGTATTTT
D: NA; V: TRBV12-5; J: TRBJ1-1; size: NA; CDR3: CASSGKLTEAFF; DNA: TGTGCTAGTTCGGGGAAACTGACTGAAGCTTTCTTT
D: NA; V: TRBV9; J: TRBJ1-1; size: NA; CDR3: CASSVVAASGTEAFF; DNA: TGTGCCAGCAGCGTAGTTGCAGCAAGCGGCACTGAAGCTTTCTTT
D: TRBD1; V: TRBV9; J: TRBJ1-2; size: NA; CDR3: CASSVGTGYGYTF; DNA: TGTGCCAGCAGCGTAGGGACAGGGTATGGCTACACCTTC
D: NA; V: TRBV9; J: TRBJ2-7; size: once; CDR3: CASSVDGTLREQYF; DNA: TGTGCCAGCAGCGTAGATGGGACCCTCCGCGAGCAGTACTTC